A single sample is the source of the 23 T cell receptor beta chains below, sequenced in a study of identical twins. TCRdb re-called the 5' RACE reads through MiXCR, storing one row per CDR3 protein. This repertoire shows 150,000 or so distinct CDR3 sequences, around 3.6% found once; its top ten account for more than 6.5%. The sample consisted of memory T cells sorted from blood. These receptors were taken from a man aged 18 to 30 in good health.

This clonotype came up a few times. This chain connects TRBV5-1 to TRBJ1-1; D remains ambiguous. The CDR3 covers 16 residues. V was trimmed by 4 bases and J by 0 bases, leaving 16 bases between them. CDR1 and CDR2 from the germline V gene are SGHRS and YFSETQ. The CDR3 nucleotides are TGCGCCAGCAGCGTCAGGCCCGGAGTCATGAACACTGAAGCTTTCTTT. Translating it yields CASSVRPGVMNTEAFF.

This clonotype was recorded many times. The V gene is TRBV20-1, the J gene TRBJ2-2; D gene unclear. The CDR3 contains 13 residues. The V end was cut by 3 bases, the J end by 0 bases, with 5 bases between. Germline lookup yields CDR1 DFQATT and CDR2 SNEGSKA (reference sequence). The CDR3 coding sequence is TGCAGTGCTAGGTTAACGAACACCGGGGAGCTGTTTTTT. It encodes CSARLTNTGELFF.

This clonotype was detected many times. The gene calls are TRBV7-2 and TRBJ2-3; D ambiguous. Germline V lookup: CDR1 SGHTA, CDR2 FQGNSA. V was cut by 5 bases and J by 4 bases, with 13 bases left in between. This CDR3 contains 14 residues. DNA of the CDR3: TGTGCCAGCAGCCTTGGTGGCAGCGCAGATACGCAGTATTTT. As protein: CASSLGGSADTQYF.

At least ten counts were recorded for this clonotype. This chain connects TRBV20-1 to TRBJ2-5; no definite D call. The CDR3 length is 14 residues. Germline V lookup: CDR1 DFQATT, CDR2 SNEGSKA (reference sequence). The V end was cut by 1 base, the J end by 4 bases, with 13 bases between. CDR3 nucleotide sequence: TGCAGTGCTAGAGGGTATCCCCGGGCAGAGACCCAGTACTTC. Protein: CSARGYPRAETQYF.

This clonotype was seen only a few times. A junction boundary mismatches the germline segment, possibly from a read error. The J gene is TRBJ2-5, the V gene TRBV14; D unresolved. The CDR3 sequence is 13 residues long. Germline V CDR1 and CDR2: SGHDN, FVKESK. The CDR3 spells CASSQVVGIGPHF. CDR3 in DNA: TGTGCCAGCAGCCAAGTGGTGGGGATAGGCCCCCACTTC.

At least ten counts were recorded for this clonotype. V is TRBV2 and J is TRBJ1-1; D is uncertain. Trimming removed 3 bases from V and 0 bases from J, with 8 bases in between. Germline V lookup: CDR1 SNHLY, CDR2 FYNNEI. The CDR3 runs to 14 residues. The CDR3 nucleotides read TGTGCCAGCAGTGAGGGCAGTATGAACACTGAAGCTTTCTTT. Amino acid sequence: CASSEGSMNTEAFF. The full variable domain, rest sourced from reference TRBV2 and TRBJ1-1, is EPEVTQTPSHQVTQMGQEVILRCVPISNHLYFYWYRQILGQKVEFLVSFYNNEISEKSEIFDDQFSVERPDGSNFTLKIRSTKLEDSAMYFCASSEGSMNTEAFFGQGTRLTVV.

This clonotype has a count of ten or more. Here the CDR3 reads CSARGGLAGAMGELFF. The CDR3 DNA reads as TGCAGTGCTAGAGGCGGACTAGCGGGAGCGATGGGGGAGCTGTTTTTT. This sequence joins TRBV20-1 and TRBJ2-2, with TRBD2 matching over 13 bases. V was clipped by 1 base and J by 8 bases; unmatched bases: 7. CDR1 is DFQATT and CDR2 is SNEGSKA in the germline V gene (reference sequence). This CDR3 is 16 amino acids long.

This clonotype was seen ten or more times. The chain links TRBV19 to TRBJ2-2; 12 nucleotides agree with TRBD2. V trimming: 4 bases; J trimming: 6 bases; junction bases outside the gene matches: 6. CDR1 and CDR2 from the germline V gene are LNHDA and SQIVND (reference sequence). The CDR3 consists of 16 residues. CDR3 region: CASSRGLAGSAGELFF. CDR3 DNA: TGTGCCAGTAGTAGAGGACTAGCGGGATCGGCCGGGGAGCTGTTTTTT. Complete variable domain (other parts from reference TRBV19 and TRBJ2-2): DGGITQSPKYLFRKEGQNVTLSCEQNLNHDAMYWYRQDPGQGLRLIYYSQIVNDFQKGDIAEGYSVSREKKESFPLTVTSAQKNPTAFYLCASSRGLAGSAGELFFGEGSRLTVL.

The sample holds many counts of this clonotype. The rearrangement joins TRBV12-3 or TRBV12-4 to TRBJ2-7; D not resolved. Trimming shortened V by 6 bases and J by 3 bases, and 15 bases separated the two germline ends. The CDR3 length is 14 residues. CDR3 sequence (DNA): TGTGCCAGCAGGAGGCCGCTACTGATCTACGAGCAGTACTTC. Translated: CASRRPLLIYEQYF.

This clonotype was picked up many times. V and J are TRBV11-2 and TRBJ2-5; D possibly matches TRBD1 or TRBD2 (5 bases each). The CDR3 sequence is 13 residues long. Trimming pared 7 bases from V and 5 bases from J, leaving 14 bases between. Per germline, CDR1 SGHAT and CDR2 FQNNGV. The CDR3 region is CASNLPGRETQYF. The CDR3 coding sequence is TGTGCCAGCAACCTACCGGGACGGGAGACCCAGTACTTC.

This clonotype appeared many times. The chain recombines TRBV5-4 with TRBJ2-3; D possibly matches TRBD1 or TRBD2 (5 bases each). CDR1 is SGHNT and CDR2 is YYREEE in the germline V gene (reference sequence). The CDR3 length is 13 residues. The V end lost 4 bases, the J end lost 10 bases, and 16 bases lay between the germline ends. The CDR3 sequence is CASSDNPMGAQYF. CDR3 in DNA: TGTGCCAGCAGCGACAACCCAATGGGGGCGCAGTATTTT.

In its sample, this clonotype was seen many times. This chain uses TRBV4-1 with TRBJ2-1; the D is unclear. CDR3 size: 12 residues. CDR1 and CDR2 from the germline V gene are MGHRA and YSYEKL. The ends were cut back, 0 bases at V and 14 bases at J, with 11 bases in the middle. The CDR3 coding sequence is TGCGCCAGCAGCCAAGAAGGATTCGGAAAGTTCTTC. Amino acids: CASSQEGFGKFF.

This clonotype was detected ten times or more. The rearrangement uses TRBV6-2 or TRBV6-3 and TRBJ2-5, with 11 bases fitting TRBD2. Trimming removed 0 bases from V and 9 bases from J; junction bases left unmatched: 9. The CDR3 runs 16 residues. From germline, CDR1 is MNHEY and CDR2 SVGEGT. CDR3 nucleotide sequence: TGTGCCAGCAGTTACTCCGGGACTAGCGGAGCTAGGGCCCAGTACTTC. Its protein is CASSYSGTSGARAQYF.

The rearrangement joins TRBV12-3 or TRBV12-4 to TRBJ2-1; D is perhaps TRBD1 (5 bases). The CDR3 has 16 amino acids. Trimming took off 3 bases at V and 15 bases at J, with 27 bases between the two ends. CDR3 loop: CASSFRRSASQAGLFF. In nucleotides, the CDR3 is TGTGCCAGCAGTTTTCGCCGCTCCGCTAGTCAGGCAGGGCTGTTCTTC.

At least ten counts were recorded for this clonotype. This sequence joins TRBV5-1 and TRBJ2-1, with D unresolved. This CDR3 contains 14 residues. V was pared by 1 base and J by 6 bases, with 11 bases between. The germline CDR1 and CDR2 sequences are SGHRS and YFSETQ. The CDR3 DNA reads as TGCGCCAGCAGCTTGCTAGATTTAGCCAATGAGCAGTTCTTC. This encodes CASSLLDLANEQFF.

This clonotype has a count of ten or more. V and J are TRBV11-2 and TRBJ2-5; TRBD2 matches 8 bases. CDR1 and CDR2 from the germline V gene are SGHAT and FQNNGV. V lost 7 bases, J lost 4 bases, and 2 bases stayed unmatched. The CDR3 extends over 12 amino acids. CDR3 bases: TGTGCCAGCAACCGGGAGGGAGAGACCCAGTACTTC. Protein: CASNREGETQYF.

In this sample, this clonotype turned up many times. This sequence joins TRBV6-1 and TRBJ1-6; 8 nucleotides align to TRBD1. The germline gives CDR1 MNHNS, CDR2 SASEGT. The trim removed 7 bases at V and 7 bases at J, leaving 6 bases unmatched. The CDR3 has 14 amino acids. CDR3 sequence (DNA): TGTGCCAGCAACCAGGGGGCGAGGAATTCACCCCTCCACTTT. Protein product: CASNQGARNSPLHF.

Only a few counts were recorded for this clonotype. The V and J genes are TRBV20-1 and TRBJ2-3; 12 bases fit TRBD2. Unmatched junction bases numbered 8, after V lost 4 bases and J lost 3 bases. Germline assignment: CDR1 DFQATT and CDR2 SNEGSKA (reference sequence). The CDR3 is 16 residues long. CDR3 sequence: CSANWGLAGGTDTQYF. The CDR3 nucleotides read TGCAGTGCTAACTGGGGACTAGCGGGCGGAACAGATACGCAGTATTTT.

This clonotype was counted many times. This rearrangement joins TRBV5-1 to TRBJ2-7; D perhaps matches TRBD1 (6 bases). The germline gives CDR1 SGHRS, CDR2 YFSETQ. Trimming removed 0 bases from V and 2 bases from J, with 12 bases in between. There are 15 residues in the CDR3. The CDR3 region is CASSLEGRGPYEQYF. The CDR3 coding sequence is TGCGCCAGCAGCTTGGAGGGCAGGGGTCCCTACGAGCAGTACTTC.

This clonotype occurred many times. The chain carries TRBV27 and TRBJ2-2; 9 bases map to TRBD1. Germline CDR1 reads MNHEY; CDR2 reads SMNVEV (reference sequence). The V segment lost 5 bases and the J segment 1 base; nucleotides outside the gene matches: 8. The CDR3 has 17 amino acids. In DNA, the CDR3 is TGTGCCAGCAGTCCCGGGACAGGGAGATGGAACACCGGGGAGCTGTTTTTT. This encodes CASSPGTGRWNTGELFF.

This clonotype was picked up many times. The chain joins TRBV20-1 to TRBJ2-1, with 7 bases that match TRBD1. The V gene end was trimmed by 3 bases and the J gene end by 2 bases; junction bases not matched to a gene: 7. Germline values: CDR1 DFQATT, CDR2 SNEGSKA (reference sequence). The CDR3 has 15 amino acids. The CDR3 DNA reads TGCAGTGCTAGTCCAATCGACAGGGCCTACAATGAGCAGTTCTTC. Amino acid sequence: CSASPIDRAYNEQFF.

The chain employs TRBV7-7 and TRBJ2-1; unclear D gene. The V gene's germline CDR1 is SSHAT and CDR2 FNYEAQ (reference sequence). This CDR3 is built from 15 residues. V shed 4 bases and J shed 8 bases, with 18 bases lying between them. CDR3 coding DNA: TGTGCCAGCAGCTCCAATGGGGTTCCTATGGATGAGCAGTTCTTC. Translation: CASSSNGVPMDEQFF. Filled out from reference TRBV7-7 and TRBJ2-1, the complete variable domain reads GAGVSQSPRYKVTKRGQDVTLRCDPISSHATLYWYQQALGQGPEFLTYFNYEAQPDKSGLPSDRFSAERPEGSISTLTIQRTEQRDSAMYRCASSSNGVPMDEQFFGPGTRLTVL.

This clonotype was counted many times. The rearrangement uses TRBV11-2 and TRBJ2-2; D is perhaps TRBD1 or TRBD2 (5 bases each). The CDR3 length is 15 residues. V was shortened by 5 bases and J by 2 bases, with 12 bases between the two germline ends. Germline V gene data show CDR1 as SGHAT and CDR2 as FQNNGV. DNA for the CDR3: TGTGCCAGCAGCCGTTTCCGGGACAACACCGGGGAGCTGTTTTTT. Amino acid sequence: CASSRFRDNTGELFF.